Following are 10 T cell receptor beta chains from one sample sequenced in a study of human T cells and chemical hapten exposure. One entry per CDR3 protein, called by TCRdb with MiXCR from the RACE reads. The data hold over 35,000 distinct CDR3 sequences, with about 10% observed a single time. Regarding time point: pre-sensitization, week 0. Treatment of the sample: therapeutic diphenylcyclopropenone sensitization with weekly scalp DPC. Sample: whole blood, taken in connection with sensitization to the hapten diphenylcyclopropenone (DPC). The receptors shown here come from a man aged 25-45 years with alopecia areata. Some clones in this sample may be carry-over from other donors' samples.

This clonotype has just a few counts. The chain is built from TRBV9 and TRBJ2-3; D is ambiguous. Germline CDR1 is SGDLS and CDR2 is YYNGEE. The CDR3 consists of 13 residues. V dropped 0 bases and J dropped 9 bases, with 11 bases sitting between them. Here the CDR3 DNA reads TGTGCCAGCAGCGTAGGTGGGCCGACCACGCAGTATTTT. Translating it yields CASSVGGPTTQYF. Full variable domain (remainder filled in from reference TRBV9 and TRBJ2-3): DSGVTQTPKHLITATGQRVTLRCSPRSGDLSVYWYQQSLDQGLQFLIQYYNGEERAKGNILERFSAQQFPDLHSELNLSSLELGDSALYFCASSVGGPTTQYFGPGTRLTVL.

CDR3 loop: CASSFWREKLFF. The CDR3 nucleotides are TGTGCCAGCAGTTTTTGGCGGGAAAAACTGTTTTTT. The chain has TRBV12-3 or TRBV12-4 and TRBJ1-4; the D is unclear. Trimming left V 3 bases short and J 8 bases short, with 7 bases between. The CDR3 has 12 residues.

This clonotype came up a few times. The gene calls are TRBV27 and TRBJ1-5; 9 bases are a match to TRBD1. V trimming: 5 bases; J trimming: 6 bases; junction bases outside the gene matches: 11. This CDR3 has 16 amino acids. Germline CDR1 is MNHEY and CDR2 is SMNVEV (reference sequence). DNA for the CDR3: TGTGCCAGCAGTCCGCGCACGGACAGGGGCGGTCAGCCCCAGCATTTT. Protein product: CASSPRTDRGGQPQHF.

The genes are TRBV5-5 and TRBJ1-4, with D tentatively TRBD1 (5 bases). V was trimmed by 0 bases and J by 8 bases, leaving 14 bases between them. Germline CDR1 SGHKS, CDR2 YYEKEE (reference sequence). This CDR3 spans 15 amino acids. CDR3: CASSLASGRGEKLFF. CDR3 nucleotide sequence: TGTGCCAGCAGCTTGGCCTCAGGGAGGGGAGAAAAACTGTTTTTT. Complete variable domain (other parts from reference TRBV5-5 and TRBJ1-4): DAGVTQSPTHLIKTRGQQVTLRCSPISGHKSVSWYQQVLGQGPQFIFQYYEKEERGRGNFPDRFSARQFPNYSSELNVNALLLGDSALYLCASSLASGRGEKLFFGSGTQLSVL.

The chain is built from TRBV9 and TRBJ2-5, with TRBD2 identical over 10 bases. The CDR3 spans 15 residues. With 4 bases clipped from V and 4 bases from J, the junction kept 7 bases outside the gene matches. CDR1 is SGDLS and CDR2 is YYNGEE in the germline V gene. CDR3 bases: TGTGCCAGCAGCATTGGGACTAGCGTGATAGAGACCCAGTACTTC. Protein sequence: CASSIGTSVIETQYF.

This clonotype has ten or more counts. J is TRBJ2-7 and V is TRBV4-2; D is undetermined. The V gene's germline CDR1 is LGHNA and CDR2 YNFKEQ. Trimming pared 1 base from V and 3 bases from J, leaving 16 bases between. There are 16 residues in the CDR3. CDR3 sequence reads: CASSQGAERINYEQYV. DNA for the CDR3: TGTGCCAGCAGCCAAGGGGCAGAAAGGATCAACTACGAGCAGTACGTC.

V usage is TRBV6-6 and J usage is TRBJ2-1, with D perhaps matching TRBD2 (5 bases). Germline lookup yields CDR1 MNHNY and CDR2 SVGAGI (reference sequence). Trimming removed 2 bases from V and 4 bases from J, with 15 bases in between. This CDR3 spans 16 amino acids. The CDR3 region is CASSYAPGLAYNEQFF. CDR3 in DNA: TGTGCCAGCAGTTACGCCCCAGGACTGGCTTACAATGAGCAGTTCTTC.

This chain links TRBV7-9 with TRBJ2-3; D not resolved. The CDR3 loop spans 13 amino acids. Germline CDR1 is SEHNR and CDR2 is FQNEAQ (reference sequence). V lost 5 bases and J lost 4, with 10 bases in between. CDR3 nucleotides: TGTGCCAGCAGCCCCTGGAGCCCAGATACGCAGTATTTT. Protein: CASSPWSPDTQYF.

This clonotype has ten or more counts. This rearrangement joins TRBV7-2 to TRBJ2-5; 11 bases agree with TRBD2. Per the germline V gene, CDR1 is SGHTA and CDR2 is FQGNSA. J gave up 0 bases and V 1 base, and 4 bases lay outside the gene matches. The CDR3 loop spans 17 amino acids. CDR3: CASSLGTSGPHQETQYF. CDR3 coding DNA: TGTGCCAGCAGCTTAGGGACTAGCGGGCCCCACCAAGAGACCCAGTACTTC.

V and J are TRBV14 and TRBJ2-1; D not certain. There are 14 residues in the CDR3. Germline loops: CDR1 SGHDN, CDR2 FVKESK. V was clipped by 4 bases and J by 4 bases, with 11 bases between them. CDR3 nucleotide sequence: TGTGCCAGCAGCCCGTTAGCCCCGTACAATGAGCAGTTCTTC. This sequence encodes CASSPLAPYNEQFF.